The rows below give T cell receptor beta chains drawn from one sample of a study of OX40 agonist ivuxolimab in advanced cancers. Produced via immunoSEQ multiplex PCR; TCRdb's table is partial and in-frame only. Of some 83,000 clones in the sample, about 88% were seen once. Sequencing used CD4+ or CD8+ T cells sorted from blood, obtained in a trial of the OX40 agonist ivuxolimab. Receptor source: an adult with an advanced solid tumor such as melanoma, head and neck, liver or kidney cancer. The CDR3 runs from the conserved cysteine through the conserved F or W. Each record gives: D gene, V gene, J gene, clone size, CDR3 protein, CDR3 DNA. A D gene is named only where the DNA matches it firmly. Size is omitted from some rows. Given values are once, few, many or a class for expanded clones.

NA	TRBV7-9	TRBJ1-1	NA	CASSLARGAGNTEAFF	TGTGCCAGCAGCTTAGCGCGTGGGGCAGGGAACACTGAAGCTTTCTTT
TRBD1	TRBV14	TRBJ2-3	NA	CASSQERGGGTMRDTQYF	TGTGCCAGCAGCCAAGAAAGAGGGGGCGGCACAATGCGAGATACGCAGTATTTT
NA	TRBV23-1	TRBJ2-1	once	CASSQSVFSSPHEQFF	TGCGCCAGCAGTCAATCGGTTTTCAGCAGTCCCCATGAGCAGTTCTTC
NA	TRBV11-3	TRBJ2-1	NA	CASSLEGNNEQFF	TGTGCCAGCAGCTTAGAAGGCAACAATGAGCAGTTCTTC
NA	TRBV6-5	TRBJ2-3	NA	CASRDTNTDTQYF	TGTGCCAGCAGGGACACAAACACAGATACGCAGTATTTT
NA	TRBV5-1	TRBJ1-1	NA	CASSWGRDMNTEAFF	TGCGCCAGCAGTTGGGGCAGGGACATGAACACTGAAGCTTTCTTT
NA	TRBV4-3	TRBJ2-1	once	CASSKRTSYNEQFF	TGCGCCAGCAGCAAGCGGACTTCCTACAATGAGCAGTTCTTC
NA	TRBV7-9	TRBJ1-4	NA	CASSLPPGPAEKLFF	TGTGCCAGCAGCTTACCGCCCGGACCGGCCGAAAAACTGTTTTTT
NA	TRBV18	TRBJ2-6	NA	CASSEPRGRGANVLTF	TGTGCCAGCTCAGAGCCACGGGGAAGGGGGGCCAACGTCCTGACTTTC
NA	TRBV5-4	TRBJ2-2	NA	CASSLGLHTNTGELFF	TGTGCCAGCAGCTTGGGCTTACATACGAACACCGGGGAGCTGTTTTTT
NA	TRBV6-1	TRBJ1-4	once	CASSEVSRGEKLFF	TGTGCCAGCAGTGAAGTCAGCCGGGGCGAAAAACTGTTTTTT
TRBD1	TRBV20-1	TRBJ2-7	NA	CSAGQGNEQYF	TGCAGTGCAGGACAGGGGAACGAGCAGTACTTC
NA	TRBV15	TRBJ1-5	NA	CATSSKYTRGSNQPQHF	TGTGCCACCAGCAGTAAATACACCCGCGGGAGCAATCAGCCCCAGCATTTT
NA	TRBV7-9	TRBJ1-1	few	CASSLGGLAEAFF	TGTGCCAGCAGCTTAGGAGGGTTGGCTGAAGCTTTCTTT
NA	TRBV7-6	TRBJ2-1	NA	CASSLSEARGNEQFF	TGTGCCAGCAGCTTATCTGAGGCTAGGGGGAATGAGCAGTTCTTC
NA	TRBV7-9	TRBJ2-1	NA	CASSLLRVRDSYNEQFF	TGTGCCAGCAGCTTACTGCGGGTTCGGGACTCCTACAATGAGCAGTTCTTC
TRBD2	TRBV5-1	TRBJ2-3	NA	CASSLGTSGGTDTQYF	TGCGCCAGCAGCTTGGGTACTAGCGGGGGCACAGATACGCAGTATTTT
NA	TRBV9	TRBJ1-1	few	CASSTRDTEAFF	TGTGCCAGCAGCACCCGGGACACTGAAGCTTTCTTT
TRBD2	TRBV5-4	TRBJ2-3	NA	CASSPRSGGARNTDTQYF	TGTGCCAGCAGTCCCCGTAGCGGGGGGGCCCGGAACACAGATACGCAGTATTTT